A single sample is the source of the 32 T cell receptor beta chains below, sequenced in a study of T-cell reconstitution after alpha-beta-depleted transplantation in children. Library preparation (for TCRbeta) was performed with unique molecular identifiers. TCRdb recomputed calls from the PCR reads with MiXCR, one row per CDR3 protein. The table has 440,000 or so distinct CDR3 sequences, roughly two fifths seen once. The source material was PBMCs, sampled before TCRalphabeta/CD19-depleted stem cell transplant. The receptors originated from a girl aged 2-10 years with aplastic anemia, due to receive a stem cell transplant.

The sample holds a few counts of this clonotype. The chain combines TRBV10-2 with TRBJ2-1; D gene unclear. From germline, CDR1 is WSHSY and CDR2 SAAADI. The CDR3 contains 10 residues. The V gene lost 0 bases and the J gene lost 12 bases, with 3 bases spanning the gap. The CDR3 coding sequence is TGCGCCAGCAGTGAGTCGAGGCAGTTCTTC. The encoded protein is CASSESRQFF.

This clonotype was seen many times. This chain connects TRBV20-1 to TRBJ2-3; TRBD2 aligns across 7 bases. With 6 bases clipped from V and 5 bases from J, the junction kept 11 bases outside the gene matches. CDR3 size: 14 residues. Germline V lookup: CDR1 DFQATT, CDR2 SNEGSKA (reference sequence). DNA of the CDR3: TGCAGTGCGCCGGGACTAAGGCAGGAAGATACGCAGTATTTT. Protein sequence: CSAPGLRQEDTQYF.

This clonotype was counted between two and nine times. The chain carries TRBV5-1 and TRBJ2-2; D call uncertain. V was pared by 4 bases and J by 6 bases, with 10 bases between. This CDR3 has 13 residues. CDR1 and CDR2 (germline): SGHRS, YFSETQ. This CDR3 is CASSGKEAGELFF. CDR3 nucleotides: TGCGCCAGCAGCGGAAAAGAGGCCGGGGAGCTGTTTTTT.

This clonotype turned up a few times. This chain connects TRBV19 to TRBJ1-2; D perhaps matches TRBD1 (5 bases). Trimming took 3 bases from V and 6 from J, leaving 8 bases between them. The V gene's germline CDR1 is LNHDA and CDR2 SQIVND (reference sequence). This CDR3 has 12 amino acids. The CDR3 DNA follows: TGTGCCAGTAGTATCCAGGGCCATGGCTACACCTTC. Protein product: CASSIQGHGYTF.

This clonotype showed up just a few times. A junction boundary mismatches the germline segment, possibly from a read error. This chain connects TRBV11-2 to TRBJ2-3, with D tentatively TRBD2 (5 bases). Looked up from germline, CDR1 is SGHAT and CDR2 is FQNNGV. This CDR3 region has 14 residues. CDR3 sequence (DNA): TGTGCCAGCAGCTTATGGGGTGGTGAGGGCTCTATGGATTTT. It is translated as CASSLWGGEGSMDF.

CDR3 sequence reads: CASSTGLAGVPEQYF. The DNA of the CDR3 is TGTGCCAGTAGTACTGGACTAGCGGGAGTTCCAGAGCAGTACTTC. J is TRBJ2-7 and V is TRBV19, with 13 bases identical to TRBD2. This CDR3 has 15 amino acids. V lost 4 bases, J lost 7 bases, and 7 bases stayed unmatched. Germline V CDR1 and CDR2: LNHDA, SQIVND (reference sequence).

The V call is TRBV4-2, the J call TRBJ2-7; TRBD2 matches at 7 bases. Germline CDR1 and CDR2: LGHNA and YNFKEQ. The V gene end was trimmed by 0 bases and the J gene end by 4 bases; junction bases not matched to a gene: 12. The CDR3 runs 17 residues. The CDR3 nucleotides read TGTGCCAGCAGCCAAGATCGTGGAGGGCGGGAGAGGTACGAGCAGTACTTC. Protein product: CASSQDRGGRERYEQYF.

This chain's CDR3 is CASSQTGVHSYEQYF. The CDR3 coding sequence is TGTGCCAGCAGCCAAACAGGGGTCCACTCCTACGAGCAGTACTTC. The V call is TRBV28, the J call TRBJ2-7, with 7 bases that match TRBD1. The ends lost 6 bases at V and 0 bases at J; junction bases unmatched: 8. This CDR3 is built from 15 residues. Germline V gene lookup returns CDR1 MDHEN and CDR2 SYDVKM.

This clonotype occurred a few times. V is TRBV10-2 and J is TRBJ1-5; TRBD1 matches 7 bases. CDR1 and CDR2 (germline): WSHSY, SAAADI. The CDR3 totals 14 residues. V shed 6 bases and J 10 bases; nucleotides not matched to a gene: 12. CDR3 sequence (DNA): TGCGCCAGCAGCGCGGGACAGCTCATGATCCCCCAGCATTTT. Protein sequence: CASSAGQLMIPQHF.

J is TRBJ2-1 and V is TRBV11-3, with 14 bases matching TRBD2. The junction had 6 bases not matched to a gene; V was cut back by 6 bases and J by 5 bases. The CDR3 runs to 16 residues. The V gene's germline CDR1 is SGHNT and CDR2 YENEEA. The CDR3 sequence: CASSTGLAGGNNEQFF. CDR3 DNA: TGTGCCAGCAGTACTGGACTAGCGGGAGGTAACAATGAGCAGTTCTTC.

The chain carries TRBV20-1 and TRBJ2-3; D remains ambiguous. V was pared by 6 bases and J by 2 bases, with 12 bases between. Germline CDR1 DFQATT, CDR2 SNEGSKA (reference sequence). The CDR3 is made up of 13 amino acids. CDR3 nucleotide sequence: TGCAGTGCGATGTTTAGTCTCACAGATACGCAGTATTTT. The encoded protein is CSAMFSLTDTQYF.

CDR3 coding DNA: TGCAGTGCTAGGGGACTAGCGGTCGGAGAGACCCAGTACTTC. Translated: CSARGLAVGETQYF. This chain connects TRBV20-1 to TRBJ2-5; 11 positions match TRBD2. The CDR3 has 14 amino acids. Germline values: CDR1 DFQATT, CDR2 SNEGSKA (reference sequence). V gave up 3 bases and J gave up 4 bases; unmatched junction bases: 4.

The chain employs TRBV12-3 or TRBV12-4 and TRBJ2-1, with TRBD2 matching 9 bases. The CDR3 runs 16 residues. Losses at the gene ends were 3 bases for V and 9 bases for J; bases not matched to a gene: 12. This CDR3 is CASSFLGGRVYSEQFF. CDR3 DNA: TGTGCCAGCAGTTTCCTAGGCGGGAGGGTTTACTCTGAGCAGTTCTTC.

DNA of the CDR3: TGCGCCAGCAGCCCGAGGTTCTCGGAGGGGGGAACTGAAGCTTTCTTT. Translation gives CASSPRFSEGGTEAFF. This chain connects TRBV4-1 to TRBJ1-1; weak D call: TRBD1 (6 bases). CDR3 size: 16 residues. CDR1 MGHRA and CDR2 YSYEKL come from the germline V gene. V was clipped by 4 bases and J by 5 bases, with 20 bases between them.

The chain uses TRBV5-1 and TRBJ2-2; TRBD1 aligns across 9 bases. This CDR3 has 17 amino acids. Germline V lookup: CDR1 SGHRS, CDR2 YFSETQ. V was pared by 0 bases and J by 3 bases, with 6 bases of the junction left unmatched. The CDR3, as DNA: TGCGCCAGCAGCTTGGGATTGGGACAGGGCTACACCGGGGAGCTGTTTTTT. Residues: CASSLGLGQGYTGELFF.

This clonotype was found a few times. The CDR3 bases are TGCAGTGCTAATACTCCTATCAGAGATACGCAGTATTTT. Residues: CSANTPIRDTQYF. The V gene is TRBV20-1, the J gene TRBJ2-3; no clear D. The germline V and J ends were trimmed by 4 bases and 5 bases, with 13 bases remaining between them. Germline V gene sequence: CDR1 DFQATT, CDR2 SNEGSKA (reference sequence). The CDR3 sequence is 13 residues long.

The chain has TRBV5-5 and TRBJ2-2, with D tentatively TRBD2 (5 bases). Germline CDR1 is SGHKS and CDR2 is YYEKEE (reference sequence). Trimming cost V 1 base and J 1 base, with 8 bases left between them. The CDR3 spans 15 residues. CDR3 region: CASSLIRGNTGELFF. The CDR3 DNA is TGTGCCAGCAGCTTGATTCGGGGGAACACCGGGGAGCTGTTTTTT.

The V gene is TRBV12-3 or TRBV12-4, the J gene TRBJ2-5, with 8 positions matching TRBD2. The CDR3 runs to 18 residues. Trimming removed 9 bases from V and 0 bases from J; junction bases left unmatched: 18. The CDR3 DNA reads TGTGCCAGTAGTAAAAGGACAGCGGGGGTTGAGTACCAAGAGACCCAGTACTTC. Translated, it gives CASSKRTAGVEYQETQYF.

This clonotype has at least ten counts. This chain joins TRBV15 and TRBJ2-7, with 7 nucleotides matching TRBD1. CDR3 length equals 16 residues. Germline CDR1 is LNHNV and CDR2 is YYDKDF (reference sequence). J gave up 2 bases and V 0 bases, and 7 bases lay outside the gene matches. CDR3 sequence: CATSREAAGTAYEQYF. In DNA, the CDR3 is TGTGCCACCAGCAGAGAAGCGGCAGGGACAGCCTACGAGCAGTACTTC.

In DNA form, the CDR3 reads TGCGCCAGCAGCCTTGTACTGTCGGGCGGGGAGCTGTTTTTT. This codes for CASSLVLSGGELFF. The chain couples TRBV5-1 to TRBJ2-2; D is ambiguous. Per germline, CDR1 SGHRS and CDR2 YFSETQ. V was shortened by 4 bases and J by 7 bases, with 14 bases between the two germline ends. The CDR3 contains 14 residues. The full variable domain, completed using reference TRBV5-1 and TRBJ2-2, is KAGVTQTPRYLIKTRGQQVTLSCSPISGHRSVSWYQQTPGQGLQFLFEYFSETQRNKGNFPGRFSGRQFSNSRSEMNVSTLELGDSALYLCASSLVLSGGELFFGEGSRLTVL.

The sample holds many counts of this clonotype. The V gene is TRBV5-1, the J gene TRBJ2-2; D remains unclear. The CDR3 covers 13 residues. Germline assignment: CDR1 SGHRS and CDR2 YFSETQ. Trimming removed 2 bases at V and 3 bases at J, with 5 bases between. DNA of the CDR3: TGCGCCAGCAGCTTTTACTACACCGGGGAGCTGTTTTTT. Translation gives CASSFYYTGELFF.

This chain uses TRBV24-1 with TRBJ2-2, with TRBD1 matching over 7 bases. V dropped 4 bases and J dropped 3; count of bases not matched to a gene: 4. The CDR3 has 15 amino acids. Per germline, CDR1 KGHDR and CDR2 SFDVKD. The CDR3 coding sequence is TGTGCCACCAGTGACATGACAGGGTACACCGGGGAGCTGTTTTTT. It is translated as CATSDMTGYTGELFF.

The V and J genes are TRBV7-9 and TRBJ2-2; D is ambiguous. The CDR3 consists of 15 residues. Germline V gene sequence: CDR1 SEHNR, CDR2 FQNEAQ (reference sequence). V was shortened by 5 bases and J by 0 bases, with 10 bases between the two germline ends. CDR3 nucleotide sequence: TGTGCCAGCAGCAAGGACGGCGCGAACACCGGGGAGCTGTTTTTT. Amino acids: CASSKDGANTGELFF.

The chain's CDR3 is CSARVGEQYF. For the CDR3, the DNA is TGCAGTGCTAGGGTGGGGGAGCAGTACTTC. The chain uses TRBV20-1 and TRBJ2-7; D gene ambiguous. Germline V gives CDR1 DFQATT, CDR2 SNEGSKA (reference sequence). This CDR3 has 10 residues. V lost 3 bases and J lost 7, with 7 bases in between.

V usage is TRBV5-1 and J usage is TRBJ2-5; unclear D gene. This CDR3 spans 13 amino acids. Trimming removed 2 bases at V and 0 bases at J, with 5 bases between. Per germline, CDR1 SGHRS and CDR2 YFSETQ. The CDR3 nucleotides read TGCGCCAGCAGCTTAAACTACCAAGAGACCCAGTACTTC. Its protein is CASSLNYQETQYF.

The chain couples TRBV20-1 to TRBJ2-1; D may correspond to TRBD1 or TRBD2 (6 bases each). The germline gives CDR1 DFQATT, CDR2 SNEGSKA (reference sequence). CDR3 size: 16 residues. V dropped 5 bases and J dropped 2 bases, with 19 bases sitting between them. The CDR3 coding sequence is TGCAGTGCTTCCCCGTTAAGGGGGGCCGCCTACAATGAGCAGTTCTTC. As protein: CSASPLRGAAYNEQFF.

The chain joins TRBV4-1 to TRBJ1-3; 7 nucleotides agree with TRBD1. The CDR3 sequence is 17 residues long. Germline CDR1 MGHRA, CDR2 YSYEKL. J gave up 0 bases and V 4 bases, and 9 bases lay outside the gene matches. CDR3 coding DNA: TGCGCCAGCAGCCGAACGTACGGGGACAGCTCTGGAAACACCATATATTTT. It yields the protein CASSRTYGDSSGNTIYF.

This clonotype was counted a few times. The CDR3 DNA reads TGTGCCAGCAGCCAAGGAAATGGTTTCCCTAGCACAGATACGCAGTATTTT. Translation gives CASSQGNGFPSTDTQYF. This chain joins TRBV14 and TRBJ2-3, with unresolved D. Germline CDR1 SGHDN, CDR2 FVKESK. V was shortened by 1 base and J by 0 bases, with 14 bases between the two germline ends. This CDR3 has 17 residues.

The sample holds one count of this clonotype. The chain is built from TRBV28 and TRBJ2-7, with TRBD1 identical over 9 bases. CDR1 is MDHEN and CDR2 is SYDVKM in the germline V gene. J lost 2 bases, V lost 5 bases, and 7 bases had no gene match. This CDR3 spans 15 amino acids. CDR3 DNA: TGTGCCAGCAGTCCCTCGGGGACAGGGCCCTACGAGCAGTACTTC. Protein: CASSPSGTGPYEQYF.

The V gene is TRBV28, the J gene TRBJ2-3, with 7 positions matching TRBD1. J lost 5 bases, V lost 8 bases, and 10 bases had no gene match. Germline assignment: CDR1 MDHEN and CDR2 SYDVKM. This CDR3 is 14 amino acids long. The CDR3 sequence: CASGPNRGKDTQYF. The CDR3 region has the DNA TGTGCCAGCGGACCAAACAGGGGTAAAGATACGCAGTATTTT.

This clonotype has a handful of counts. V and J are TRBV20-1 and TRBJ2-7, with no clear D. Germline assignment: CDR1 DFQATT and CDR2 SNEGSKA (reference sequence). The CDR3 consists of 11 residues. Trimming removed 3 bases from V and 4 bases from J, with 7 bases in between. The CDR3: CSASEPYEQYF. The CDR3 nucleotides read TGCAGTGCTAGCGAGCCATACGAGCAGTACTTC.

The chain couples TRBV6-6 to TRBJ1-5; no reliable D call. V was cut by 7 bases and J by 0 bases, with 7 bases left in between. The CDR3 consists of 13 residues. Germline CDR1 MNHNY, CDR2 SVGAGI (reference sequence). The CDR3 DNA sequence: TGTGCCAGCACCCCATATAGCAATCAGCCCCAGCATTTT. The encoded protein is CASTPYSNQPQHF.